The source of this T cell receptor (beta chain) is a study of shared clonotypes between healthy human individuals. Study background: Each donor contributed plates that comprised three CD4 naive, three CD4 memory, two CD8 naive and one CD8 memory.

Germline CDR1 is LNHNV and CDR2 is YYDKDF (reference sequence). The CDR3 is 20 amino acids. Trimming at V came to 7 bases and at J to 4 bases, leaving 21 bases not matched to a gene. A note on this clone: The antigen remains undetermined.

Deep-level assay runs were performed. Sequenced by immunoSEQ multiplex PCR; TCRdb stores in-frame clones only, minus some. The table shows more than 1.2 million clones, with approximately 98.5% occurring only once. Study findings and constraints: Compared with clonotypes that all four donors shared, non-shared clonotypes had lower generation probabilities. Some naive CD4 clonotypes, around 4.7%, turned up in common across a few donors.

This sequence joins TRBV15 and TRBJ2-1, with 11 bases lining up with TRBD2. The clonotype comes from a man aged 25-45 years in good health. Sequencing was done on a sample of naive CD4+ T cells sorted from blood. Subset specified: CD45RA+ positively selected. The CDR3 nucleotides are TGTGCCACCACCCCTCGAGGTAGCGGGAGGGCTTTTGGAGGGTACAATGAGCAGTTCTTC. The encoded protein is CATTPRGSGRAFGGYNEQFF.